One and the same sample provided the 8 T cell receptor beta chains below, sequenced in a study of T cells in Graves' hyperthyroidism and ophthalmopathy. Amplification targeted TCR beta CDR3 regions from RNA transcripts. RT-PCR in the first round (using the HTBI primer set) targeted the TCR CDR3. One entry per CDR3 protein results from TCRdb running MiXCR on the multiplex PCR reads. The sample records fewer than 400,000 distinct CDR3 sequences, 15% to 18% being singletons. The material sequenced was blood. Every receptor here comes from a woman aged 18 to 35 with Graves' hyperthyroidism that later progressed to Graves' ophthalmopathy.

This clonotype has just a few counts. The chain joins TRBV27 to TRBJ2-1; 10 bases align to TRBD2. The V segment lost 5 bases and the J segment 15 bases; nucleotides outside the gene matches: 19. CDR1 and CDR2 (germline): MNHEY, SMNVEV (reference sequence). CDR3 size: 16 residues. Here the CDR3 DNA reads TGTGCCAGCAGTCCCGAGGGACTAGCGAGTTCAGTGAGCAGGTTCTTC. Its protein product is CASSPEGLASSVSRFF.

This clonotype was found many times. The chain is built from TRBV5-1 and TRBJ1-2, with D hard to call. CDR1 and CDR2 (germline): SGHRS, YFSETQ. CDR3 length equals 12 residues. The V end was cut by 5 bases, the J end by 1 base, with 6 bases between. The CDR3 DNA reads as TGCGCCAGCAGTGACAATAACTATGGCTACACCTTC. Translation gives CASSDNNYGYTF.

The rearrangement uses TRBV3-1 and TRBJ2-1, with TRBD2 matching 7 bases. This CDR3 is 18 amino acids long. Germline V gene sequence: CDR1 LGHDT, CDR2 YNNKEL (reference sequence). With 4 bases clipped from V and 0 bases from J, the junction kept 12 bases outside the gene matches. The CDR3 spells CASSRRTSPQISYNEQFF. The CDR3 DNA is TGTGCCAGCAGCCGAAGGACTAGTCCACAAATCTCCTACAATGAGCAGTTCTTC.

The chain joins TRBV5-1 to TRBJ1-4; TRBD1 might be the D (6 bases). Germline CDR1 SGHRS, CDR2 YFSETQ. This CDR3 has 15 amino acids. The V and J ends lost 4 bases and 3 bases respectively, with 13 bases between them. This CDR3 is CASSPTGGSNEKLFF. The CDR3 DNA is TGCGCCAGCAGCCCAACGGGGGGCTCTAATGAAAAACTGTTTTTT.

In regard to this clonotype: Possible read error: a much larger clone is one base away. This CDR3 fails to terminate in the conserved phenylalanine or tryptophan, so it likely reflects a read error. The J gene is TRBJ2-1, the V gene TRBV15, with D possibly matching TRBD2 (6 bases). V was shortened by 1 base and J by 6 bases, with 16 bases between the two germline ends. CDR1 and CDR2 from the germline V gene are LNHNV and YYDKDF (reference sequence). This CDR3 has 16 residues. CDR3 DNA sequence: TGTGCCACCAGCAGAGGGGCGGGGAACCGTGGCAATGAGCAGTTCCTC. The encoded protein is CATSRGAGNRGNEQFL.

The chain couples TRBV20-1 to TRBJ2-7, with TRBD2 as a possible D gene (8 bases). Trimming pared 6 bases from V and 5 bases from J, leaving 20 bases between. Germline CDR1 and CDR2: DFQATT and SNEGSKA (reference sequence). This CDR3 region has 14 residues. The DNA of the CDR3 is TGCAGTGCCCAGGGGGTAGCGGGAAAAAACGAGCAGTACTTC. Translating it yields CSAQGVAGKNEQYF.

The chain combines TRBV30 with TRBJ2-1, with 7 bases that match TRBD1. After removal of 0 bases from V and 4 bases from J, the junction contained 6 bases not matched to a gene. Germline CDR1 GTSNPN, CDR2 SVGIG (reference sequence). The length of the CDR3 is 15 residues. The CDR3, as DNA: TGTGCCTGGAGTGTAAAGGGGGCCGGGTACAATGAGCAGTTCTTC. This sequence encodes CAWSVKGAGYNEQFF.

The chain employs TRBV6-5 and TRBJ2-1, with D hard to call. CDR3 length equals 16 residues. V lost 0 bases and J lost 1, with 10 bases in between. CDR1 is MNHEY, CDR2 SVGAGI, per germline. The CDR3 DNA reads as TGTGCCAGCAGTTACTCCCGACTGGGTTCCTACAATGAGCAGTTCTTC. It codes for CASSYSRLGSYNEQFF.